This T cell receptor (beta chain) was identified during a study of post-analysis software for immune sequencing data. Study summary: There were relapsing-remitting, secondary progressive and progressive-relapsing multiple sclerosis among the disease courses included. Study results and limitations: Controls showed lower frequencies than patients for several TRBV segments, and TRBV5-6, TRBV5-1 and TRBV20-1 were among these. Controls' normalized Chao1 diversity significantly exceeded that of multiple sclerosis patients.

Prepared libraries of TCR beta cDNA carried unique molecular identifiers. About half a million cDNA molecules were recovered from an input of about 0.85 to 11 million T cells. Using its own MiXCR run on the PCR reads, TCRdb lists one record per CDR3 protein. This repertoire shows about 160,000 distinct CDR3 sequences, 36% found once; its top ten account for approximately 30%. This clonotype was detected many times. Its matching antigen is unknown. V shed 6 bases and J shed 2 bases, with 16 bases lying between them. The CDR3 length is 15 residues. This receptor was taken from a girl under 18 with multiple sclerosis. V and J are TRBV12-3 or TRBV12-4 and TRBJ2-5; tentatively, D is TRBD1 or TRBD2 (6 bases each). The specimen was blood, collected after autologous hematopoietic stem cell transplantation. The CDR3 reads CASSFPGGRQETQYF. CDR3 DNA sequence: TGTGCCAGCAGCTTCCCCGGGGGCCGTCAAGAGACCCAGTACTTC.